These 18 T cell receptor beta chains were sequenced from one sample in a study of T cell repertoires in cytomegalovirus infection. TCRdb itself ran the reads through MiXCR, one entry per CDR3 protein. The sample carries about 740,000 distinct CDR3 sequences, roughly a third recorded once. Sequencing was done on a sample of PBMCs. These receptors all stem from a human donor in good health (CMV status not recorded). Some clones in this sample may be carry-over from other donors' samples.

The chain carries TRBV29-1 and TRBJ2-7; TRBD2 matches 9 bases. Per the germline V gene, CDR1 is SQVTM and CDR2 is ANQGSEA. The CDR3 runs 14 residues. V lost 3 bases to trimming and J lost 6 bases; unmatched junction nucleotides: 9. The CDR3 loop reads CSVDTGTSHSEQYF. The CDR3 nucleotides are TGCAGCGTTGATACCGGGACTAGCCATTCCGAGCAGTACTTC.

Note on this clonotype: At one end the junction does not follow the germline gene, possibly because of a read error. The genes are TRBV6-1 and TRBJ2-2, with 7 bases that match TRBD1. Looked up from germline, CDR1 is MNHNS and CDR2 is SASEGT. The length of the CDR3 is 15 residues. The CDR3 bases are TGTGACAGCAGTGAAACAGGGGCCGACACCGGGGAGCTGTTTTTT. It encodes CDSSETGADTGELFF.

The J gene is TRBJ2-1, the V gene TRBV27; 9 bases are shared with TRBD2. CDR1 MNHEY and CDR2 SMNVEV come from the germline V gene (reference sequence). This CDR3 is built from 16 residues. V was pared by 5 bases and J by 3 bases, with 8 bases of the junction left unmatched. Here the CDR3 DNA reads TGTGCCAGCAGTGTTACCGGGACTAGCCTCTACAATGAGCAGTTCTTC. This translates into CASSVTGTSLYNEQFF.

As concerns this clonotype: Because the CDR3 is missing its conserved closing phenylalanine or tryptophan, this is likely a read error. The V call is TRBV7-2, the J call TRBJ2-7; D is unclear. V was shortened by 0 bases and J by 10 bases, with 16 bases between the two germline ends. The CDR3 is 14 amino acids. The germline gives CDR1 SGHTA, CDR2 FQGNSA. The CDR3 here is CASSLAGQAYYQYC. The CDR3 DNA sequence: TGTGCCAGCAGCTTAGCAGGCCAGGCCTACTATCAGTACTGC.

This clonotype was recorded at least ten times. This chain connects TRBV7-8 to TRBJ1-1; maybe TRBD1 (6 bases). Germline V gene lookup returns CDR1 SGHVS and CDR2 FQNEAQ. The CDR3 runs to 13 residues. Trimming pared 3 bases from V and 5 bases from J, leaving 10 bases between. CDR3 loop: CASSFRTVTEAFF. The CDR3 bases are TGTGCCAGCAGCTTCAGGACAGTTACTGAAGCTTTCTTT.

The chain has TRBV27 and TRBJ1-5; a possible D gene is TRBD1 (6 bases). Germline V gene data show CDR1 as MNHEY and CDR2 as SMNVEV (reference sequence). The germline V and J ends were trimmed by 0 bases and 2 bases, with 8 bases remaining between them. CDR3 length equals 15 residues. CDR3 protein: CASSLSTGGNQPQHF. CDR3 nucleotides: TGTGCCAGCAGTTTATCGACAGGAGGCAATCAGCCCCAGCATTTT.

The chain couples TRBV5-1 to TRBJ2-3; 9 bases align to TRBD1. The CDR3 extends over 14 amino acids. Germline CDR1 is SGHRS and CDR2 is YFSETQ. The ends lost 5 bases at V and 4 bases at J; junction bases unmatched: 5. The DNA for the CDR3 is TGCGCCAGCAGGGCACAGGGGGCCTCAGATACGCAGTATTTT. It encodes CASRAQGASDTQYF. Full variable domain (remainder filled in from reference TRBV5-1 and TRBJ2-3): KAGVTQTPRYLIKTRGQQVTLSCSPISGHRSVSWYQQTPGQGLQFLFEYFSETQRNKGNFPGRFSGRQFSNSRSEMNVSTLELGDSALYLCASRAQGASDTQYFGPGTRLTVL.

This clonotype was detected many times. This sequence joins TRBV7-8 and TRBJ2-7, with 12 bases matching TRBD1. In germline, CDR1 is SGHVS, CDR2 FQNEAQ. The CDR3 is 16 amino acids. The V segment lost 0 bases and the J segment 4 bases; nucleotides outside the gene matches: 4. The CDR3 DNA reads as TGTGCCAGCAGCTTAGCGCAGGGACAGGGGGCATACGAGCAGTACTTC. This gives the protein CASSLAQGQGAYEQYF.

This clonotype showed up just a few times. This chain uses TRBV6-2 or TRBV6-3 with TRBJ1-4, with 7 bases matching TRBD1. This CDR3 is 14 amino acids long. CDR1 is MNHEY and CDR2 is SVGEGT in the germline V gene. J lost 2 bases, V lost 7 bases, and 4 bases had no gene match. The CDR3 DNA is TGTGCCAGCATGGACAGGACGACTAATGAAAAACTGTTTTTT. It specifies CASMDRTTNEKLFF.

This chain links TRBV6-6 with TRBJ1-2, with a tentative D call TRBD1 (5 bases). V lost 5 bases and J 7 bases, leaving 11 bases between the germline ends. Germline values: CDR1 MNHNY, CDR2 SVGAGI (reference sequence). The CDR3 has 12 amino acids. CDR3 region: CASSTRQSGYTF. CDR3 nucleotide sequence: TGTGCCAGCAGTACACGACAGTCTGGCTACACCTTC.

This clonotype was counted a few times. The chain's CDR3 is CALKGGGAKDTQYF. CDR3 nucleotide sequence: TGTGCCCTCAAGGGCGGGGGGGCCAAAGATACGCAGTATTTT. The V gene is TRBV7-9, the J gene TRBJ2-3; 9 bases agree with TRBD2. J gave up 5 bases and V 11 bases, and 11 bases lay outside the gene matches. The V gene's germline CDR1 is SEHNR and CDR2 FQNEAQ (reference sequence). There are 14 residues in the CDR3.

About this clonotype itself: The junction does not match germline at one end; this may be a read error. The rearrangement uses TRBV6-2 or TRBV6-3 and TRBJ2-7; D perhaps matches TRBD1 (6 bases). Germline V gene lookup returns CDR1 MNHEY and CDR2 SVGEGT. The CDR3 consists of 15 residues. As DNA, the CDR3 is TGTGACAGCAGAGGCAAAGGGGGAATATTCGGCGAGCAGTACTTC. Translation gives CDSRGKGGIFGEQYF.

The chain carries TRBV10-3 and TRBJ1-5; 11 bases are shared with TRBD1. Per germline, CDR1 ENHRY and CDR2 SYGVKD. Trimming at V came to 9 bases and at J to 1 base, leaving 2 bases not matched to a gene. This CDR3 region has 14 residues. DNA of the CDR3: TGTGCCATTAGGGACAGGGGGAGCAATCAGCCCCAGCATTTT. Translating it yields CAIRDRGSNQPQHF.

This clonotype came up a few times. The chain couples TRBV6-1 to TRBJ2-1; D unresolved. The CDR3 covers 15 residues. The germline gives CDR1 MNHNS, CDR2 SASEGT. V lost 5 bases and J lost 5, with 16 bases in between. The DNA of the CDR3 is TGTGCCAGCAGTTGGGGTTTCCCTCAGAACAATGAGCAGTTCTTC. It codes for CASSWGFPQNNEQFF.

The V and J genes are TRBV6-1 and TRBJ1-2; D call uncertain. This CDR3 comprises 13 residues. The V gene lost 2 bases and the J gene lost 4 bases, with 8 bases spanning the gap. Germline lookup yields CDR1 MNHNS and CDR2 SASEGT. Here the CDR3 DNA reads TGTGCCAGCAGTGAATCCGGCGTCTATGGCTACACCTTC. Translated, it gives CASSESGVYGYTF.

The DNA of the CDR3 is TGTGCCAGCAGTTTATCTTGGGGGGTGGAAGCTTTCTTT. This gives the protein CASSLSWGVEAFF. The chain recombines TRBV27 with TRBJ1-1; TRBD1 is a possible D gene (5 bases). Per the germline V gene, CDR1 is MNHEY and CDR2 is SMNVEV (reference sequence). The V end was cut by 0 bases, the J end by 8 bases, with 10 bases between. The CDR3 consists of 13 residues.

A remark on this clonotype: One end of the junction fails to match germline, which may point to a read error. The chain joins TRBV7-2 to TRBJ2-1; maybe TRBD1 (6 bases). From germline, CDR1 is SGHTA and CDR2 FQGNSA. The CDR3 extends over 13 amino acids. CDR3 coding DNA: TGTGCCAGCAGCACTCACTGGGACAATGAGCAGTGCTTC. It specifies CASSTHWDNEQCF.

The chain joins TRBV12-3 or TRBV12-4 to TRBJ1-2; TRBD1 is a possible D gene (6 bases). V lost 6 bases and J 5 bases, leaving 19 bases between the germline ends. The CDR3 extends over 15 amino acids. The CDR3 region has the DNA TGTGCCAGCAGCTTTGAGACAGGTCCCCTATATGGCTACACCTTC. Protein: CASSFETGPLYGYTF.